This T cell receptor beta chain was sequenced for a study of human T cells and chemical hapten exposure. V was pared by 7 bases and J by 6 bases, with 15 bases between. Germline V gives CDR1 MDHEN, CDR2 SYDVKM. This CDR3 comprises 13 residues. TCRdb redid the calling of the RACE reads with MiXCR, one entry per CDR3 protein. The sample contains 100,000 or so distinct CDR3 sequences, less than 40% of which appear only once. Time point meaning: patch test 3, about 24 weeks after DPC sensitization. Treatment noted: therapeutic diphenylcyclopropenone sensitization with weekly scalp DPC. The rearrangement uses TRBV28 and TRBJ1-1; no firm D call. The source was whole blood, collected in connection with sensitization to the hapten diphenylcyclopropenone (DPC). The sequence came from a man between 35 and 55 years old with alopecia areata. Some clones in this sample may be carry-over from other donors' samples. CDR3 residues: CASNDPYSPEAFF. The CDR3 DNA reads as TGTGCCAGCAATGATCCCTACTCCCCTGAAGCTTTCTTT.